A selection of T cell receptor beta chains follows, all from one sample in a study of PD-1 blockade in classical Hodgkin lymphoma. Measured with immunoSEQ multiplex PCR; TCRdb has only the in-frame clones, and not every one. The sample has about 75,000 clones, about 93% seen once. The material was peripheral blood mononuclear cells (PBMCs), obtained at baseline. Source of these receptors: a human donor with classical Hodgkin lymphoma. Both conserved end residues are part of each CDR3. A D gene is named only where the DNA matches it firmly.

j_call,d_call,v_call,cdr3_nt,cdr3_aa
TRBJ2-1,TRBD1,TRBV7-2,TGTGCCAGCAGCTCCGGGACAGACCTCTACAATGAGCAGTTCTTC,CASSSGTDLYNEQFF
TRBJ2-1,-,TRBV27,TGTGCCAGCACCTTCAGGGAGCGGCGGGGGCCGATCAATGAGCAGTTCTTC,CASTFRERRGPINEQFF
TRBJ2-3,-,TRBV7-6,TGTGCCAGCAGCTTAGCCCCCGATACGCAGTATTTT,CASSLAPDTQYF
TRBJ2-7,-,TRBV19,TGTGCCAGTAGTACCTACACATTACCACAATACGAGCAGTACTTC,CASSTYTLPQYEQYF
TRBJ1-4,-,TRBV7-9,TGTGCCAGCAGCTTAGGAGGGCTTGGACTGTTTTTT,CASSLGGLGLFF
TRBJ2-3,-,TRBV6-5,TGTGCCACCCGAGACAGCACAGATACGCAGTATTTT,CATRDSTDTQYF
TRBJ1-5,-,TRBV28,TGTGCCAGCAGTTTCGGACGGGGTCAGCCCCAGCATTTT,CASSFGRGQPQHF
TRBJ2-2,-,TRBV28,TGTGCCAGCACCTTTAACGGGAGATCGAACACCGGGGAGCTGTTTTTT,CASTFNGRSNTGELFF
TRBJ1-2,-,TRBV18,TGTGCCAGCTCACCACCGTTGCTAACCGACTCCACCGGAGTGGGCCACACCTTC,CASSPPLLTDSTGVGHTF
TRBJ2-1,-,TRBV13,TGTGCCACTCAAAATCCCCGGTCCTACAATGAGCAGTTCTTC,CATQNPRSYNEQFF